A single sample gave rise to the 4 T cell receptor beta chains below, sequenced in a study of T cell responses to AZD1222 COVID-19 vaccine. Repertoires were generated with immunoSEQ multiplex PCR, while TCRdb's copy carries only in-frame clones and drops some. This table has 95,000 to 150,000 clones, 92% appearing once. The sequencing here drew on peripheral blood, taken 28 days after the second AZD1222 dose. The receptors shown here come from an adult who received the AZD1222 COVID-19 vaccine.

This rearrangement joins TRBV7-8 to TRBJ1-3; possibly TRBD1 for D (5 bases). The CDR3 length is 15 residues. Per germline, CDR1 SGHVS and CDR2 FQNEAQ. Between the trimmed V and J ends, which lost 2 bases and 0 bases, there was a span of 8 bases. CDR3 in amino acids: CASSLRTTSGNTIYF. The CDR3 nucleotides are TGTGCCAGCAGCTTACGGACAACCTCTGGAAACACCATATATTTT.

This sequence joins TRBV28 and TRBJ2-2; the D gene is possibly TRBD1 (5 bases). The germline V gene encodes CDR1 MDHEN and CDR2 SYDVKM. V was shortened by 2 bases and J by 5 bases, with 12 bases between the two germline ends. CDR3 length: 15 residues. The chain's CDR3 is CASSLGPGRTGELFF. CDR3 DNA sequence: TGTGCCAGCAGTTTAGGTCCAGGGCGAACCGGGGAGCTGTTTTTT.

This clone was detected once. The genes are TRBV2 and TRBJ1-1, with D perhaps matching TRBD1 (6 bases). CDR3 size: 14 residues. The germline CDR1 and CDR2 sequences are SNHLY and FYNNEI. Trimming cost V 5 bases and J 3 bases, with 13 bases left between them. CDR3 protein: CASSRQGRDTEAFF. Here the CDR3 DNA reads TGTGCCAGCAGTCGGCAGGGGAGGGACACTGAAGCTTTCTTT.

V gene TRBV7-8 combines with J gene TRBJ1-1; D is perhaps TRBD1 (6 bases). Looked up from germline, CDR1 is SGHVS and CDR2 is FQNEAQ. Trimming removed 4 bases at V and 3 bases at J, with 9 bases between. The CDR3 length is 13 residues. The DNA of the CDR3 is TGTGCCAGCAGCTCTTACAGGGACACTGAAGCTTTCTTT. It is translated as CASSSYRDTEAFF. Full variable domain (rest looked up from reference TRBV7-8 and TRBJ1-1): GAGVSQSPRYKVAKRGQDVALRCDPISGHVSLFWYQQALGQGPEFLTYFQNEAQLDKSGLPSDRFFAERPEGSVSTLKIQRTQQEDSAVYLCASSSYRDTEAFFGQGTRLTVV.